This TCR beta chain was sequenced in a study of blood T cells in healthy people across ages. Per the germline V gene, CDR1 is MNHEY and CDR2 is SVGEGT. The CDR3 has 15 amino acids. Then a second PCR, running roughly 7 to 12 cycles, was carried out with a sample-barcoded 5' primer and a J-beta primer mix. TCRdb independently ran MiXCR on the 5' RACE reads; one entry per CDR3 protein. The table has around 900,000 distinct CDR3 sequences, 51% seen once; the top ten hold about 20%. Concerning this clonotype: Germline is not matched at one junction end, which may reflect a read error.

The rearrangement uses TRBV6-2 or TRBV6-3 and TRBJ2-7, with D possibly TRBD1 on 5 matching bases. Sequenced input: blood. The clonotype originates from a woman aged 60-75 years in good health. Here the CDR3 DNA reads TGTGCCAGCAGGCACAACCGGCAGGGCGTTTACGGGCAGTACTTC. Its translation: CASRHNRQGVYGQYF.